This entry concerns a single T cell receptor beta chain. Its antigen is not identified. This entry belongs to a study of OX40 agonist ivuxolimab in advanced cancers. At the level of the study: Previous treatment with anti-PD-1, anti-PD-L1 or anti-CTLA-4 therapy was allowed; 40% had received some. Partial responses were recorded for three patients, including one with hepatocellular carcinoma and two with cutaneous melanoma.

Whole-study results and caveats: Fewer expanded clones were found on average in CD4+ than in CD8+ T cells. No determination was made of the antigen specificity of the expanded peripheral T cells.

The table came from immunoSEQ multiplex PCR; TCRdb's copy has only in-frame clones and leaves some out. Of about 150,000 clones listed, 85% to 95% were seen once; the top ten hold about 0.31%. This CDR3 has 14 amino acids. Trimming cost V 2 bases and J 7 bases; bases outside gene matches: 3. From germline, CDR1 is SGHNT and CDR2 YENEEA. The material sequenced was CD4+ or CD8+ T cells sorted from blood, taken in a trial of the OX40 agonist ivuxolimab. The sequence came from an adult with an advanced solid tumor such as melanoma, head and neck, liver or kidney cancer. The chain is built from TRBV11-3 and TRBJ2-5, with 11 bases aligning to TRBD1. The CDR3 DNA is TGTGCCAGCAGCTTAAGGGGGACAGGGGGGACCCAGTACTTC. This gives the protein CASSLRGTGGTQYF.